This is a list of T cell receptor beta chains from one sample in a study of spatial heterogeneity in lung cancer. TCRdb reprocessed the 5' RACE reads with MiXCR, giving one entry per CDR3 protein. The sample consists of about 6,000 distinct CDR3 sequences, 9.1% of them appearing once. Material: lung tumor tissue, obtained at surgery. These receptors were collected from a female donor with early-stage non-small cell lung cancer. Each CDR3 is given with its conserved first and last residue. The D gene is left open where the match is weak. Where a row states a size, it is once, few, many or the class of an expanded clone; other rows omit it.

TRBV6-5	many	NA	TRBJ1-2	TGTGCCAGCAGTTCGCAGGGCAGTAACTATGGCTACACCTTC	CASSSQGSNYGYTF
TRBV5-6	medium-sized	NA	TRBJ2-7	TGTGCCAGCAGCCCCGGACAGACCTACGAGCAGTACTTC	CASSPGQTYEQYF
TRBV7-9	medium-sized	NA	TRBJ2-3	TGTGCCAGCAGCTCGGACTCGGATACGCAGTATTTT	CASSSDSDTQYF
TRBV7-2	few	NA	TRBJ1-2	TGTGCCAGCAGCTTGAGCGGGGAACCCTCATATGGCTACACCTTC	CASSLSGEPSYGYTF
TRBV28	NA	NA	TRBJ2-2	TGTGCCAGCAGTGTCACAGGGACAAACACCGGGGAGCTGTTTTTT	CASSVTGTNTGELFF
TRBV7-8	many	NA	TRBJ1-1	TGTGCCAGCAGCTCTAAGGGGGAGGCTTTCTTT	CASSSKGEAFF
TRBV12-3/TRBV12-4	medium-sized	TRBD1	TRBJ1-2	TGTGCCAGCAGCCAAAGACAGGGGACGGATGGCTACACCTTC	CASSQRQGTDGYTF
TRBV5-1	many	TRBD2	TRBJ2-1	TGCGCCAGCAGCTTGGATCCGGGACTAGCGGGGGAAGAGTTCTTC	CASSLDPGLAGEEFF
TRBV18	many	NA	TRBJ1-5	TGTGCCAGCTCACCGCAGTATAGCAATCAGCCCCAGCATTTT	CASSPQYSNQPQHF
TRBV11-2	NA	NA	TRBJ2-4	TGTGCCAGCAGCCTGGGGGTAGGGAACATTCAGTACTTC	CASSLGVGNIQYF
TRBV29-1	once	TRBD2	TRBJ2-3	TGCAGCGTGACCGGGACTAGCGGGGGAGGGACAGATACGCAGTATTTT	CSVTGTSGGGTDTQYF
TRBV27	medium-sized	TRBD2	TRBJ2-3	TGTGCCAGCAGTTTGTCGGGGACTAGCGGGGCCTATAGTACGCAGTATTTT	CASSLSGTSGAYSTQYF
TRBV7-2	NA	NA	TRBJ2-7	TGTGCCAGCAGCCTCCGGGGTGGGGGTTCCCTCTACGAGCAGTACTTC	CASSLRGGGSLYEQYF
TRBV5-5	medium-sized	NA	TRBJ2-7	TGTGCCAGCAGCTTGAGGCAGAGCTCGGACGAGCAGTACTTC	CASSLRQSSDEQYF
TRBV10-3	few	NA	TRBJ2-5	TGTGCCATCAGTGAGTCGGAGATTCAAGAGACCCAGTACTTC	CAISESEIQETQYF
TRBV6-5	NA	NA	TRBJ2-3	TGTGGGATCATTTGGGGACAAGGCACAGATACGCAGTATTTT	CGIIWGQGTDTQYF
TRBV28	NA	TRBD1	TRBJ2-5	TGTGCCAGCAGTTTATATGCAGGGGGCGTTGGGACCCAGTACTTC	CASSLYAGGVGTQYF
TRBV15	few	TRBD1	TRBJ1-5	TGTGCCACCAGCTACGACAGGGAGGACGATCAGCCCCAGCATTTT	CATSYDREDDQPQHF
TRBV28	many	NA	TRBJ1-1	TGTGCCAGCAGTTTAGGAAGTGGGGGGACTGAAGCTTTCTTT	CASSLGSGGTEAFF
TRBV4-1	NA	NA	TRBJ1-4	TGCGCCAGCAGCCAAGATATTAGGGCGCCACGGGAAGAACTGTTATTT	CASSQDIRAPREELLF
TRBV7-2	NA	TRBD2	TRBJ2-3	TGTGCCAGCAGCTTTCCGGGGGGATCAGAAGATACGCAGTATTTT	CASSFPGGSEDTQYF
TRBV29-1	medium-sized	NA	TRBJ2-5	TGCAGCGCACCACTGAGTGGGAGCGCAAAGACCCAGTACTTC	CSAPLSGSAKTQYF